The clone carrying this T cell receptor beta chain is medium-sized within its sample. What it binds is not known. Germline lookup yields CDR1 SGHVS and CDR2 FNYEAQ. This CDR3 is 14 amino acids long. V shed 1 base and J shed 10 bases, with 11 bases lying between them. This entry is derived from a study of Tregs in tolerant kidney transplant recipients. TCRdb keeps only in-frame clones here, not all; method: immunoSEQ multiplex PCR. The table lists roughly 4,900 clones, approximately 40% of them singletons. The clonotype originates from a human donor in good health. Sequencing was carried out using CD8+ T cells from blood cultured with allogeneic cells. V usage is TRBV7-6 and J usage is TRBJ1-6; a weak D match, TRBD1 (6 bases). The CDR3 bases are TGTGCCAGCAGCTTAGTGGGGGCGGGGTCACCCCTCCACTTT. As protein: CASSLVGAGSPLHF. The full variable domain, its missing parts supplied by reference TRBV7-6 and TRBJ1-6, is GAGVSQSPRYKVTKRGQDVALRCDPISGHVSLYWYRQALGQGPEFLTYFNYEAQQDKSGLPNDRFSAERPEGSISTLTIQRTEQRDSAMYRCASSLVGAGSPLHFGNGTRLTVT.